This T cell receptor beta chain was documented in a study of shared clonotypes between healthy human individuals. Study findings and constraints: Although depth was large, rarefaction showed that sequencing of the sorted subsets was incomplete. Unshared clonotypes carried lower generation probabilities than those common to all four donors. A limitation of the genetic and exposure-history diversity represented arose from few donors.

Germline V gives CDR1 GTSNPN, CDR2 SVGIG (reference sequence). The CDR3 is 13 residues long. Trimming cost V 1 base and J 6 bases, with 12 bases left between them. Naivety among CD8 cells was defined by CD45RO negativity and positive CCR7 selection, thereby excluding terminally differentiated effector memory CD45RA+ cells. Remarks on this clone: Its antigen is unknown.

Every subset had its genomic DNA shared out evenly among several immunoSEQ plates. TCRdb's table, derived via immunoSEQ multiplex PCR, lists solely in-frame clones and lacks some. The sample consists of around 2.1 million clones, approximately 94% of them appearing once. This sequence was found in a man between 18 and 35 years old in good health. Some clones in this sample may be carry-over from other donors' samples. The V and J genes are TRBV30 and TRBJ1-1; the D is unclear. The sequenced sample consisted of naive CD8+ T cells from PBMCs. DNA of the CDR3: TGTGCCTGGAGTGAAGGGAGCGCAGCTGAAGCTTTCTTT. Its translation is CAWSEGSAAEAFF.